Relative to its sample, the clone carrying this TCR beta chain is medium-sized. Because the CDR3 is missing its conserved closing phenylalanine or tryptophan, this is likely a read error. The DNA is left out, because the CDR3 cannot be placed on it with certainty; the CDR3 is given as TCRdb lists it. The length of the CDR3 is 17 amino acids, counting both ends. This specimen comes from a study of tumor-infiltrating lymphocytes in oesophageal squamous cell carcinoma. TCRdb passed the PCR reads through MiXCR, listing each CDR3 protein once. This table has some 8,300 distinct CDR3 sequences, roughly 70% appearing once.

The specimen sequenced was esophageal tumor tissue. The chain carries TRBV12-3 or TRBV12-4 and TRBJ2-7; TRBD1 is the table's D call and was not checked against the DNA. The receptor's source is a female donor with esophageal squamous cell carcinoma. The CDR3 reads CASSLKGRGDYGYTFGS.